This is a list of T cell receptor beta chains from one sample in a study of CDR3 diversity in severe acne. Each CDR3 protein gets one entry after TCRdb re-called the PCR reads with MiXCR. The sample has about 98,000 distinct CDR3 sequences; more than 45% are singletons. Input material: blood. The receptors stem from a male donor with acne. CDR3s include the opening cysteine and the closing phenylalanine or tryptophan. The order of the fields is clone size, D gene, V gene, J gene, CDR3 DNA, CDR3 protein. The D gene is left open where the match is weak. Only some rows state a clone size, as once, few, many or a class for expanded clones.

clone_size: NA; d_call: NA; v_call: TRBV20-1; j_call: TRBJ2-7; cdr3_nt: TGCAGTGCTACCTCAGGGTCCTCCTACGAGCAGTACTTC; cdr3_aa: CSATSGSSYEQYF
clone_size: few; d_call: NA; v_call: TRBV28; j_call: TRBJ1-5; cdr3_nt: TGTGCCAGCAGTTTAGTATCAGGGAGCAATCAGCCCCAGCATTTT; cdr3_aa: CASSLVSGSNQPQHF
clone_size: many; d_call: TRBD1; v_call: TRBV10-1; j_call: TRBJ2-1; cdr3_nt: TGCGCCAGCAGTTCGGGACAGGGGAGGGGCGAGCAGTTCTTC; cdr3_aa: CASSSGQGRGEQFF
clone_size: NA; d_call: NA; v_call: TRBV7-2; j_call: TRBJ1-3; cdr3_nt: TGTGCCAGCAGCCCCACTGGAAACACCATATATTTT; cdr3_aa: CASSPTGNTIYF
clone_size: few; d_call: TRBD1; v_call: TRBV6-1; j_call: TRBJ1-5; cdr3_nt: TGTGCCAGCAGCCCCGGGACAGGGTTGAGCAATCAGCCCCAGCATTTT; cdr3_aa: CASSPGTGLSNQPQHF
clone_size: few; d_call: NA; v_call: TRBV4-1; j_call: TRBJ2-7; cdr3_nt: TGCGCCAGCAGCCATCTGGACGGCTACGAGCAGTACTTC; cdr3_aa: CASSHLDGYEQYF
clone_size: few; d_call: NA; v_call: TRBV7-8; j_call: TRBJ2-6; cdr3_nt: TGTGCCAGCAGCGAATCTCCTTCCTCTGGGGCCAACGTCCTGACTTTC; cdr3_aa: CASSESPSSGANVLTF
clone_size: NA; d_call: NA; v_call: TRBV24-1; j_call: TRBJ1-5; cdr3_nt: TGTGCCACCAAGGGGGGCAGCAATCAGCCCCAGCATTTT; cdr3_aa: CATKGGSNQPQHF
clone_size: medium-sized; d_call: NA; v_call: TRBV19; j_call: TRBJ2-3; cdr3_nt: TGTGCGGTTGGGGCGGGACCGTACACAGATACGCAGTATTTT; cdr3_aa: CAVGAGPYTDTQYF
clone_size: NA; d_call: TRBD1; v_call: TRBV18; j_call: TRBJ2-5; cdr3_nt: TGTGCCAGCTCATCAAGTCGGGGACAGCAAGAGACCCAGTACTTC; cdr3_aa: CASSSSRGQQETQYF
clone_size: NA; d_call: NA; v_call: TRBV25-1; j_call: TRBJ1-2; cdr3_nt: TGTGCCAGCAGCTTAGTCATGGGTTTGGATCATGGCTACACCTTC; cdr3_aa: CASSLVMGLDHGYTF
clone_size: NA; d_call: TRBD1; v_call: TRBV7-2; j_call: TRBJ2-7; cdr3_nt: TGTGCCAGCAGCCGACAGGGCTACGAGCAGTACTTC; cdr3_aa: CASSRQGYEQYF
clone_size: NA; d_call: TRBD2; v_call: TRBV7-9; j_call: TRBJ2-5; cdr3_nt: TGTGCCAGCAGCTTGGGTGTTAACGGGAGGTCTCGGGAGACCCAGTACTTC; cdr3_aa: CASSLGVNGRSRETQYF
clone_size: many; d_call: TRBD2; v_call: TRBV20-1; j_call: TRBJ2-3; cdr3_nt: TGCAGTGCTAGAGATAATAGCGGGAGCACAGATACGCAGTATTTT; cdr3_aa: CSARDNSGSTDTQYF
clone_size: NA; d_call: NA; v_call: TRBV29-1; j_call: TRBJ1-1; cdr3_nt: TGCAGCGTTGTTGGGGAAACTGAAGCTTTCTTT; cdr3_aa: CSVVGETEAFF
clone_size: many; d_call: NA; v_call: TRBV7-6; j_call: TRBJ1-1; cdr3_nt: TGTGCCAGCAGCTCCGGAGTAGGTACTGAAGCTTTCTTT; cdr3_aa: CASSSGVGTEAFF
clone_size: many; d_call: NA; v_call: TRBV5-1; j_call: TRBJ1-2; cdr3_nt: TGCGCCAGCAGCTTGGGGGCAGGGTCATCTTATGGCTACACCTTC; cdr3_aa: CASSLGAGSSYGYTF
clone_size: NA; d_call: NA; v_call: TRBV25-1; j_call: TRBJ1-6; cdr3_nt: TGTGCCAGCTCCACCAGCGGTTCACCCCTCCACTTT; cdr3_aa: CASSTSGSPLHF
clone_size: NA; d_call: NA; v_call: TRBV7-9; j_call: TRBJ2-7; cdr3_nt: TGCGCCAGCAGCCAAGATGAGGGTTACGAGCAGTACTTC; cdr3_aa: CASSQDEGYEQYF
clone_size: NA; d_call: NA; v_call: TRBV27; j_call: TRBJ1-6; cdr3_nt: TGTGCCAGCAGTTTAACGGGGGATTCACCCCTCCACTTT; cdr3_aa: CASSLTGDSPLHF
clone_size: medium-sized; d_call: NA; v_call: TRBV7-9; j_call: TRBJ1-1; cdr3_nt: TGTGCCAGCAGCTCCTTGGAAGCTTTCTTT; cdr3_aa: CASSSLEAFF
clone_size: NA; d_call: TRBD1; v_call: TRBV7-2; j_call: TRBJ1-5; cdr3_nt: TGTGCCAGCAGCCGCACGGAAGGGGGCGGGCAGCCCCAGCATTTT; cdr3_aa: CASSRTEGGGQPQHF
clone_size: many; d_call: TRBD1; v_call: TRBV9; j_call: TRBJ1-2; cdr3_nt: TGTGCCAGCAGCCCTAGACAGGGTGATGGCTACACCTTC; cdr3_aa: CASSPRQGDGYTF
clone_size: many; d_call: NA; v_call: TRBV10-3; j_call: TRBJ1-1; cdr3_nt: TGTGCCATCAGTGGCACCTCTCAGAAGAACACTGAAGCTTTCTTT; cdr3_aa: CAISGTSQKNTEAFF
clone_size: many; d_call: NA; v_call: TRBV20-1; j_call: TRBJ2-5; cdr3_nt: TGCAGTGCTAGAGATTCTTTCCTGCAAGAGACCCAGTACTTC; cdr3_aa: CSARDSFLQETQYF
clone_size: medium-sized; d_call: NA; v_call: TRBV4-3; j_call: TRBJ2-3; cdr3_nt: TGCGCCAGCAGCCAAGATTGGAGAGGGGGCACAGATACGCAGTATTTT; cdr3_aa: CASSQDWRGGTDTQYF
clone_size: NA; d_call: TRBD1; v_call: TRBV2; j_call: TRBJ1-1; cdr3_nt: TGTGCCAGCAGCCTATACCCGGGACAGGGTATACTGAACACTGAAGCTTTCTTT; cdr3_aa: CASSLYPGQGILNTEAFF
clone_size: NA; d_call: NA; v_call: TRBV20-1; j_call: TRBJ2-5; cdr3_nt: TGCAGTGCTAGCGAGGTAGCGGAAGAGACCCAGTACTTC; cdr3_aa: CSASEVAEETQYF
clone_size: once; d_call: NA; v_call: TRBV25-1; j_call: TRBJ2-1; cdr3_nt: TGTGCCAGCAGTCGCCAGGGGTCCGGCTACAATGAGCAGTTCTTC; cdr3_aa: CASSRQGSGYNEQFF
clone_size: few; d_call: NA; v_call: TRBV6-1; j_call: TRBJ2-1; cdr3_nt: TGTGCCAGCAGTGAAAGGTTGGTACCCTCCTACAATGAGCAGTTCTTC; cdr3_aa: CASSERLVPSYNEQFF
clone_size: NA; d_call: TRBD2; v_call: TRBV13; j_call: TRBJ2-7; cdr3_nt: TGTGCCAGCAGCGACCGGACTAGCTTCCCAGAATACGAGCAGTACTTC; cdr3_aa: CASSDRTSFPEYEQYF
clone_size: few; d_call: TRBD1; v_call: TRBV19; j_call: TRBJ1-4; cdr3_nt: TGTGCCAGTAGTACGTGGACAGGGAAAAGTGAAAAACTGTTTTTT; cdr3_aa: CASSTWTGKSEKLFF
clone_size: NA; d_call: NA; v_call: TRBV2; j_call: TRBJ2-1; cdr3_nt: TGTGCCAGCAGTGACGACTATGGCTACAATGAGCAGTTCTTC; cdr3_aa: CASSDDYGYNEQFF
clone_size: NA; d_call: NA; v_call: TRBV7-3; j_call: TRBJ1-6; cdr3_nt: TGTGCCAGCAGCGCTTGGGGCAAAGGGGATTCACCCCTCCACTTT; cdr3_aa: CASSAWGKGDSPLHF
clone_size: NA; d_call: TRBD2; v_call: TRBV10-3; j_call: TRBJ2-7; cdr3_nt: TGTGCCATCAGTGGAGGGAGGGCCTACGAGCAGTACTTC; cdr3_aa: CAISGGRAYEQYF
clone_size: many; d_call: NA; v_call: TRBV20-1; j_call: TRBJ1-5; cdr3_nt: TGCAGTGCTAGAGAAGCAGGGGAGGGCAATCAGCCCCAGCATTTT; cdr3_aa: CSAREAGEGNQPQHF
clone_size: NA; d_call: NA; v_call: TRBV19; j_call: TRBJ1-4; cdr3_nt: TGTGCCAGTAGTATAAGTGCAATTAATGAAAAACTGTTTTTT; cdr3_aa: CASSISAINEKLFF
clone_size: once; d_call: NA; v_call: TRBV7-9; j_call: TRBJ2-6; cdr3_nt: TGTGCCAGCAGCTTCCGGGACATTGCGGCCAACGTCCTGACTTTC; cdr3_aa: CASSFRDIAANVLTF
clone_size: NA; d_call: NA; v_call: TRBV15; j_call: TRBJ2-7; cdr3_nt: TGTGCCACCAGCAGAGGTTCGGGGTACTACGAGCAGTACTTC; cdr3_aa: CATSRGSGYYEQYF
clone_size: NA; d_call: NA; v_call: TRBV19; j_call: TRBJ1-2; cdr3_nt: TGTGCCAGTAGTATCGGCCAAGGGCCCTACTATGGCTACACCTTC; cdr3_aa: CASSIGQGPYYGYTF
clone_size: NA; d_call: NA; v_call: TRBV19; j_call: TRBJ1-4; cdr3_nt: TGTGCCGGTGGAAGACAGGCAACTAATGGAAAACTGTTCTTT; cdr3_aa: CAGGRQATNGKLFF
clone_size: many; d_call: NA; v_call: TRBV5-1; j_call: TRBJ2-2; cdr3_nt: TGCGCCAGCAGAAAGGGACTCCCTGTTGAGTCCGGGGAGCTGTTTTTT; cdr3_aa: CASRKGLPVESGELFF
clone_size: many; d_call: TRBD2; v_call: TRBV6-5; j_call: TRBJ2-1; cdr3_nt: TGTGCCAGCAGTCGGACTAGCGGGACCAACAATGAGCAGTTCTTC; cdr3_aa: CASSRTSGTNNEQFF
clone_size: many; d_call: NA; v_call: TRBV7-6; j_call: TRBJ2-3; cdr3_nt: TGTGCCAGCAGCCCCACACCTAGTTGGACAGATACGCAGTATTTT; cdr3_aa: CASSPTPSWTDTQYF
clone_size: NA; d_call: NA; v_call: TRBV29-1; j_call: TRBJ2-7; cdr3_nt: TGCAGCGTTGAACAGGGGTTCAACGAGCAGTACTTC; cdr3_aa: CSVEQGFNEQYF
clone_size: many; d_call: NA; v_call: TRBV7-9; j_call: TRBJ1-6; cdr3_nt: TGTGCCAGCAGCTTAGAGGGGTTTACCTTTGGTTCACCCCTCCACTTT; cdr3_aa: CASSLEGFTFGSPLHF
clone_size: NA; d_call: TRBD2; v_call: TRBV5-1; j_call: TRBJ2-7; cdr3_nt: TGCGCCAGCACCCTAGCGGGAGTACACGAGCAGTACTTC; cdr3_aa: CASTLAGVHEQYF
clone_size: NA; d_call: TRBD2; v_call: TRBV4-3; j_call: TRBJ2-2; cdr3_nt: TGCGCCAGCAGCCAAGTCGGCGGGAGTAGAGGGGAGCTGTTTTTT; cdr3_aa: CASSQVGGSRGELFF
clone_size: NA; d_call: TRBD2; v_call: TRBV6-2/TRBV6-3; j_call: TRBJ2-3; cdr3_nt: TGTGCCAGCAGTTGTTATAGCGGGGACACAGATACGCAGTATTTT; cdr3_aa: CASSCYSGDTDTQYF